The entry below gives a single T cell receptor (beta chain) sequence along with its context. This record comes from a study of blood T cell repertoires in COVID-19. TCRdb's table, derived via immunoSEQ multiplex PCR, lists solely in-frame clones and lacks some. The sample lists some 350,000 clones, around 87% occurring once. V shed 3 bases and J shed 1 base, with 8 bases lying between them. CDR1 and CDR2 from the germline V gene are KGHDR and SFDVKD. CDR3 length equals 15 residues. This chain links TRBV24-1 with TRBJ2-2; D possibly corresponds to TRBD1 (5 bases). Sequencing was performed on peripheral blood. The clonotype originates from a human donor in a cohort sampled during active COVID-19. The CDR3 DNA reads TGTGCCACCAGTGATGAAGGACAGAACACCGGGGAGCTGTTTTTT. This sequence encodes CATSDEGQNTGELFF.